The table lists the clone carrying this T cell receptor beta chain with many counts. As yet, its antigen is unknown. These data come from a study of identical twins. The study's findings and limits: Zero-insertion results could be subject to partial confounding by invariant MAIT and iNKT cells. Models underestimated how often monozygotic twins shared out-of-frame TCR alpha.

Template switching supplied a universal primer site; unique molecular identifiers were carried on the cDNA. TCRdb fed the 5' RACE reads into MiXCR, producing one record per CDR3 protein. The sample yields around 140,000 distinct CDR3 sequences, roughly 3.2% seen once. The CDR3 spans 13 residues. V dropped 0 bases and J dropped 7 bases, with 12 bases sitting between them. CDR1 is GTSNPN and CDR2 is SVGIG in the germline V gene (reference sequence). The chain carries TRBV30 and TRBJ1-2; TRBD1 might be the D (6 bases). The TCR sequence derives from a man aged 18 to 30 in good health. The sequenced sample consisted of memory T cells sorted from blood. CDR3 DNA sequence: TGTGCCTGGAGTGTAGGAGGGGGGGCTGGCTACACCTTC. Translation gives CAWSVGGGAGYTF.